The entry below gives a single TCR beta chain sequence along with its context. No cognate antigen has been identified for it. One base away there is no much larger clone; base qualities are not given. Receptor amplification or capture employed 5' RACE. Sequenced using an Illumina HiSeq 2000. Template switching introduced a universal primer binding site; the final cDNA contained a unique molecular identifier, enabling accurate counting of TCR cDNA molecules. First-strand cDNA for TCR alpha and beta chains was synthesized from specific primers in the conserved constant-segment region. To control for contamination, every cDNA library was double barcoded, receiving both a SMART-Mk sample barcode and Illumina barcodes. TruSeq adapter sequences, together with Illumina sample barcodes, were added in two successive PCR steps. The Illumina HiSeq platform was used with custom primers to sequence TCR alpha and beta cDNA libraries. As for the original processing: Raw reads were processed with MiGEC to extract unique molecular identifiers, and MiXCR was used to determine CDR3 positions. For each individual, recombination models were inferred using an EM algorithm with the repgenHMM and IGoR tools. The tcR package in R was used for shared clonotype analysis, with sharing normalized by the product of cloneset sizes. To study raw recombination without the effects of thymic and clonal selection, out-of-frame nonproductive sequences were analyzed. Clones were called with MiXCR by TCRdb after fastp trimmed the public reads at Q25, and only in-frame beta chains were retained. CDR3 protein sequences are deduplicated, and each keeps its most common genes and DNA. TCRdb's processing, not the authors' own work, is the source of the V and J calls. This sample has about 660,000 distinct CDR3 sequences in its table, and 8.5% to 9% of those were observed once. The ten most abundant clones make up around 0.98% of the sample.

The V end loses 2 bases and the J end loses 4 bases, and a stretch of 14 bases separates them. The germline V gene supplies CDR1 SQVTM and CDR2 ANQGSEA. From cysteine to phenylalanine, the CDR3 is 15 amino acids long. Only the CDR3 DNA stays, 45 bases, in frame from base 1. The sample is drawn from a study of identical twins (dated by TCRdb to about 2016). Background for the entire study: To test whether fetal clonotypes persist, this study deep-sequenced TCR alpha and beta repertoires from monozygotic twins, from unrelated adults of various ages, and from cord blood. To rule out contamination, the twin experiments were replicated at different times with different library preparation protocols.

All donors were healthy Caucasians. Three pairs of female monozygotic twins, all aged 18 to 29 years, made up the twin cohort. RNA for TCR libraries was isolated from peripheral blood mononuclear cells. Study-level results and caveats: Because the same donors could not be followed over many years, the conclusions depended on cross-sectional statistical analysis. In monozygotic twins, recombination models systematically underestimated out-of-frame TCR alpha sharing, but the models matched the sharing seen between unrelated individuals. Compared with coincidental sharing between unrelated individuals, an excess of low generation-probability sequences was observed among out-of-frame TCR alpha sequences shared between twins. In beta out-of-frame sequences, excess twin sharing was weaker, because having fewer shared sequences lowered the signal-to-noise ratio. Invariant T cells such as MAIT and iNKT could partly confound zero-insertion analyses, although diverse VJ usage argued against such confounding for most clonotypes. Abundant cord blood beta clonotypes had fewer insertions, young adult naive repertoires showed a similar but weaker trend, and memory repertoires showed no such trend.

The same specimen was also included in a second study, on yellow fever vaccine responses in identical twins. According to the second study: The authors reported that the T cell response to vaccination in identical twins appeared partly convergent and partly personalized. In identical twins, the study followed T cell clones that responded to the vaccine with precision.

The TCR originated in a woman aged 18-29 years in good health. The sequence links TRBV29-1 to TRBJ2-2; the D gene is perhaps TRBD1 or TRBD2, each of them matching over 6 bases. Sequenced: PBMCs. The DNA reads as follows: TGCAGCGTTGAAAGGCCGGGGGCTCGCACCGGGGAGCTGTTTTTT. Its translation reads: CSVERPGARTGELFF.